The T cell receptor (beta chain) under discussion was sequenced for a study of blood T cell repertoires in COVID-19. About the study: Samples came from the United States, Italy and Spain, spanning acute and convalescent COVID-19. T cells, B-cell-depleted T cells, or PBMCs provided the cDNA or gDNA that served as material.

Per the study methods: By means of reference gene primer amplification, nucleated cell counts were estimated. Only in-frame clones appear in the TCRdb table, and some are missing; sequencing was by immunoSEQ multiplex PCR. The V and J calls and clone size come from that table; D and trimming were worked out from the DNA. The sample yields 280,000 or so clones, roughly 86% seen once. The sequence was obtained from a man aged 18 to 29 with active or convalescent COVID-19. The sequenced sample was peripheral blood.

CDR3 loop: CASSLEGSGGLHAYEQYF. CDR3 nucleotides: TGTGCCAGCAGCTTGGAAGGTAGCGGGGGGCTTCACGCATACGAGCAGTACTTC. This chain connects TRBV5-4 to TRBJ2-7; 10 positions agree with TRBD2. V lost 0 bases, J lost 4 bases, and 13 bases stayed unmatched. CDR3 size: 18 residues. CDR1 SGHNT and CDR2 YYREEE come from the germline V gene (reference sequence).